The clone carrying this T cell receptor beta chain came up a few times. Antigen unknown. The sample originates from a study of cytomegalovirus exposure and HLA in healthy donors. V shed 4 bases, J shed 3 bases, and the junction held 11 bases outside the gene matches. CDR3 length equals 17 residues. CDR1 is ENHRY, CDR2 SYGVKD, per germline. Findings and caveats of the study: Reports described diagnosis of cytomegalovirus status by the classifier as highly specific and sensitive. There were reportedly fewer N-insertions in an Asian-associated ancestry cluster than the approximately 630-donor mean, in a later analysis. It is likely that the observed cluster of highly shared sequence variants was a sequencing artifact.

In the PCR, 60 Vbeta and 13 Jbeta primers were used. In the original processing: The authors later counted 75 million to 90 million unique TCR beta chains, roughly 10 million of them shared. Clones were read by immunoSEQ multiplex PCR, and TCRdb kept only the in-frame ones, dropping some. The V and J calls and clone size are taken from that table; D and trimming were inferred from the DNA. The sample includes roughly 44,000 clones, 81% of them seen just once. Sequencing used PBMCs. The chain joins TRBV10-3 to TRBJ1-1; 10 bases match TRBD1. The sequence came from a man in his fifties in good health and CMV-seronegative. In nucleotides, the CDR3 is TGTGCCATCAGTGGGGGAGGGACAGGGGTGATCGACACTGAAGCTTTCTTT. It encodes CAISGGGTGVIDTEAFF.